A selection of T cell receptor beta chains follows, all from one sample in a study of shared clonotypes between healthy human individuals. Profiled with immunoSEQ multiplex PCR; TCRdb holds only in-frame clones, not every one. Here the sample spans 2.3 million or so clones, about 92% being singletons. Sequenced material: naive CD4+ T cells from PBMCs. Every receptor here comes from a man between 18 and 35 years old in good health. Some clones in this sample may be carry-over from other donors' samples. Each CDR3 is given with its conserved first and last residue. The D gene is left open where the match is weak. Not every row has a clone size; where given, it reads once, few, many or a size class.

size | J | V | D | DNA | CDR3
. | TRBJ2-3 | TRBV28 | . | TGTGCCAGCGCGAGGGGAAGTTCTAGCACAGATACGCAGTATTTT | CASARGSSSTDTQYF
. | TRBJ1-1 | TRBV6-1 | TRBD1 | TGTGCCAGCAGTGCGGGACAGGGGGCGGCCACTGAAGCTTTCTTT | CASSAGQGAATEAFF
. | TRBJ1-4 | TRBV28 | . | TGTGCCAGCAGTTTAGAGGGCGCAACTAATGAAAAACTGTTTTTT | CASSLEGATNEKLFF
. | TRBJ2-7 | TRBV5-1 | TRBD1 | TGCGCCAGCAGCTTGGGCAAGGGGGCCGAGCAGTACTTC | CASSLGKGAEQYF
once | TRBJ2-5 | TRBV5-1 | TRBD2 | TGCGCCAGCAGCGAAGGAGCGGGAGAAGAGACCCAGTACTTC | CASSEGAGEETQYF
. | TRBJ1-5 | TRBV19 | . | TGTGCCAGTAGTATAAAAGGTGGGGATCAGCCCCAGCATTTT | CASSIKGGDQPQHF
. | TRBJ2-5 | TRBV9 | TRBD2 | TGTGCCAGCAGCGTTACCGGGACTAGCGGGTTCCAAGAGACCCAGTACTTC | CASSVTGTSGFQETQYF
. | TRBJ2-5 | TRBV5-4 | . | TGTGCCAGCAGCACCGGGACTTCGTACCAAGAGACCCAGTACTTC | CASSTGTSYQETQYF
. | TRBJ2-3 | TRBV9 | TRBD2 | TGTGCCAGCAGCCGATCCCCTCGGGAGGGGGATACGCAGTATTTT | CASSRSPREGDTQYF
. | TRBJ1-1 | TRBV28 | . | TGTGCCAGCAGTTTATGGACGGCAGAGAACACTGAAGCTTTCTTT | CASSLWTAENTEAFF
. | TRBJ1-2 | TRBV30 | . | TGTGCCTGGAGTGCCGATACTAACTATGGCTACACCTTC | CAWSADTNYGYTF
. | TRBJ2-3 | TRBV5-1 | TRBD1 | TGCGCCAGCAGCATCGGACAGGCCAGCACAGATACGCAGTATTTT | CASSIGQASTDTQYF
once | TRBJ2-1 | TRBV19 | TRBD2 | TGTGCCAGTAGTATTCCCCCGAAAACGACTAGCGGGAGAGGGGACTACAATGAGCAGTTCTTC | CASSIPPKTTSGRGDYNEQFF
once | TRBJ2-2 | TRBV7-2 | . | TGTGCCAGCAGCTTAGATCGTTTTAACACCGGGGAGCTGTTTTTT | CASSLDRFNTGELFF
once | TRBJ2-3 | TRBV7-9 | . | TGTGCCAGCAGCTTAATCGGGGGCCCAGATACGCAGTATTTT | CASSLIGGPDTQYF
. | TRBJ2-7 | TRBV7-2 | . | TGTGCCAGCAGCTCCTCCGGGGCCTCCTACGAGCAGTACTTC | CASSSSGASYEQYF
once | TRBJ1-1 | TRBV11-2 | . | TGTGCCAGCAGCCCGCCTGGAGGGGGGGGCACTGAAGCTTTCTTT | CASSPPGGGGTEAFF
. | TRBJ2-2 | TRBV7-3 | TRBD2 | TGTGCCAGCAGCTTAAACGGGAGGCGCACCGGGGAGCTGTTTTTT | CASSLNGRRTGELFF
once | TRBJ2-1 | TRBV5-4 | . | TGTGCCAGCAGCTTCCGGGCGGGAAGAACCTACAATGAGCAGTTCTTC | CASSFRAGRTYNEQFF
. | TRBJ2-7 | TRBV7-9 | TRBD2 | TGTGCCAGCAGCTTCCCTAGCGGGAGGGCCGACGGGGAGCAGTACTTC | CASSFPSGRADGEQYF
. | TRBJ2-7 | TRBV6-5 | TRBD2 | TGTGCCAGCAGTTACTCCGGGTCGGGAGGGCCCTACGAGCAGTACTTC | CASSYSGSGGPYEQYF
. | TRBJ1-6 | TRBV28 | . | TGTGCCAGCAGTTTCCCACAGGTCCGATCACCCCTCCACTTT | CASSFPQVRSPLHF
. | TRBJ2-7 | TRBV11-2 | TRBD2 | TGTGCCAGCAGCTTAGATCTATGGTCTAGCGGGGAAACCTACGAGCAGTACTTC | CASSLDLWSSGETYEQYF
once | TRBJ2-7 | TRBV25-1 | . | TGTGCCAGCAGATCGCCAGGGGCGAACGTCGAGCTTGAGCAGTACTTC | CASRSPGANVELEQYF
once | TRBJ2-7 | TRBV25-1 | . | TGTGCCAGCAGTGAATCTGGGGGAACGGGCGAGCAGTACTTC | CASSESGGTGEQYF
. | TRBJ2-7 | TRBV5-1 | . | TGCGCCAGCAGCTTGGTACCCGGAGACTCCTACGAGCAGTACTTC | CASSLVPGDSYEQYF
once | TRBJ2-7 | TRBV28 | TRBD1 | TGTGCCAGCACGAATCGACAGGGTGGTACCTCCCCCTACGAGCAGTACTTC | CASTNRQGGTSPYEQYF
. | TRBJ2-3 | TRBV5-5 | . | TGTGCCAGCAGCTTACGAGGGTTTCCAGATACGCAGTATTTT | CASSLRGFPDTQYF
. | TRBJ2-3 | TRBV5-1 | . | TGCGCCAGCAGCACCACTAGCCTCCCTAGCACAGATACGCAGTATTTT | CASSTTSLPSTDTQYF
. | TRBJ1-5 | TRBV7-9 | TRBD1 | TGTGCCAGCAGCCGTGGACAGGGCTATAATCAGCCCCAGCATTTT | CASSRGQGYNQPQHF
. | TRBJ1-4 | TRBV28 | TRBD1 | TGTGCCAGCAGTTTAGGGGGACAGGTTACAACTAATGAAAAACTGTTTTTT | CASSLGGQVTTNEKLFF
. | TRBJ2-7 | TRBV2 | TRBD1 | TGTGCCAGCAGCCTCGGACAGGGGCTGGACGAGCAGTACTTC | CASSLGQGLDEQYF
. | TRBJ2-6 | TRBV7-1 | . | TGTGCCAGCAGCTACGATCGAGGACAGAGTCGGGCCAACGTCCTGACTTTC | CASSYDRGQSRANVLTF
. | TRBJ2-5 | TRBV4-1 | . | TGCGCCAGCAGCCAGTTAGCTCGGGAGACCCAGTACTTC | CASSQLARETQYF
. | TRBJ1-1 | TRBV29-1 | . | TGCAGCGTTGCTAGGTTCACTGAAGCTTTCTTT | CSVARFTEAFF
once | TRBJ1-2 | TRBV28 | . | TGTGCCAGCAGTTTACCATGGGGGCGCGGCTATGGCTACACCTTC | CASSLPWGRGYGYTF
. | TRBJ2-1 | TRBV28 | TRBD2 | TGTGCCAGCAGTTTAAGCGGGAGGGCCTACAATGAGCAGTTCTTC | CASSLSGRAYNEQFF
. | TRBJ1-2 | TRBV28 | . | TGTGCCAGCAGTTCCGGGACTTCCCGGGGGGACGGCTACACCTTC | CASSSGTSRGDGYTF
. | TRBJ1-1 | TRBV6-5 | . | TGTGCCAGCATCCAACCCGGGGGGAACACTGAAGCTTTCTTT | CASIQPGGNTEAFF
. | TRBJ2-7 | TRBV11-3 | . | TGTGCCAGCAGCTTAGGACCCGGCGCCTACGAGCAGTACTTC | CASSLGPGAYEQYF
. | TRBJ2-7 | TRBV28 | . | TGTGCCACCGCAGGGGGGCTGGCAGACGAGCAGTACTTC | CATAGGLADEQYF
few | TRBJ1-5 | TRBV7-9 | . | TGTGCCAGCAGCTTAGTTGGTGGGCAGCCCCAGCATTTT | CASSLVGGQPQHF
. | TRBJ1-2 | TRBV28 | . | TGTGCCAGCAGCTTTACGTCTCCATCAACCGGCTACACCTTC | CASSFTSPSTGYTF
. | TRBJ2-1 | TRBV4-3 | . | TGCGCCAGCAGCCAAGAGAGCTTTTACAATGAGCAGTTCTTC | CASSQESFYNEQFF
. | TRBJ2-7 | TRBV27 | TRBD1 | TGTGCCAGCAGTTTCCAAGGGGGCGCGGAGTACTTC | CASSFQGGAEYF
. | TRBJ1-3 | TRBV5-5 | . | TGTGCCAGCAGCTTGGAAGGTGGAAACACCATATATTTT | CASSLEGGNTIYF
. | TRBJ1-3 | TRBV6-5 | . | TGTGCCAGCAGTTACTTCCCCAGCACCGGAAACACCATATATTTT | CASSYFPSTGNTIYF
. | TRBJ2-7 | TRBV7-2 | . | TGTGCCAGCAACTTAATCGAAGGGGCCGCCTACGAGCAGTACTTC | CASNLIEGAAYEQYF
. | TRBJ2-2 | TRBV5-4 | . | TGTGCCAGCAGCCTAGGGGACCCGAACACCGGGGAGCTGTTTTTT | CASSLGDPNTGELFF
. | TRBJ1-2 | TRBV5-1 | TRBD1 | TGCGCCAGCAGCCCCCCCCGAGGGGACAGGGAAGGAGGGGACTATGGCTACACCTTC | CASSPPRGDREGGDYGYTF